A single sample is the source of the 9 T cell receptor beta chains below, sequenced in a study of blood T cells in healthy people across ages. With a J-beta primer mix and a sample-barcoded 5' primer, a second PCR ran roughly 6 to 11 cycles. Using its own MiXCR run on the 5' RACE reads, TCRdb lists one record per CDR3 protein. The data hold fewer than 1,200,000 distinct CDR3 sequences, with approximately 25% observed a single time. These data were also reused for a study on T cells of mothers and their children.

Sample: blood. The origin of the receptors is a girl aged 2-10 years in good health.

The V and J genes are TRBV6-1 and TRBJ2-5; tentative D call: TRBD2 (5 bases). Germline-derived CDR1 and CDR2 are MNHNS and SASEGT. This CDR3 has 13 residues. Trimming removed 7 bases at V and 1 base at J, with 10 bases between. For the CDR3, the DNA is TGTGCCAGCAACGACGGACTCCAAGAGACCCAGTACTTC. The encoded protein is CASNDGLQETQYF.

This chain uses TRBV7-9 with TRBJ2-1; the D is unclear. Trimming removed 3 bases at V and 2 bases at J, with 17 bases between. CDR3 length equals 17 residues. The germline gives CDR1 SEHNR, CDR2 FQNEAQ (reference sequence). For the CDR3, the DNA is TGTGCCAGCAGCTTGCGACCCGCAATCCGCACCTACAATGAGCAGTTCTTC. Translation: CASSLRPAIRTYNEQFF.

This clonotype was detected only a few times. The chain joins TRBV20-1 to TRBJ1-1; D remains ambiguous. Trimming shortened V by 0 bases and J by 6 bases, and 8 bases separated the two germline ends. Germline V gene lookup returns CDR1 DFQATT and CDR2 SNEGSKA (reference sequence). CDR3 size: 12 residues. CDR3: CSAREGSAEAFF. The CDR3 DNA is TGCAGTGCTAGAGAAGGGAGCGCTGAAGCTTTCTTT.

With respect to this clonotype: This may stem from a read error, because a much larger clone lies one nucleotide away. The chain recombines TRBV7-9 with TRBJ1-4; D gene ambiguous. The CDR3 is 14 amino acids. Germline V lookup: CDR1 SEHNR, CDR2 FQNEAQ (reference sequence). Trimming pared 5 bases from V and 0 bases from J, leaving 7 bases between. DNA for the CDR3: TGTGCCAGCAGCCGCATTGCAACTAATGAAAAACTGTTTTTT. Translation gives CASSRIATNEKLFF.

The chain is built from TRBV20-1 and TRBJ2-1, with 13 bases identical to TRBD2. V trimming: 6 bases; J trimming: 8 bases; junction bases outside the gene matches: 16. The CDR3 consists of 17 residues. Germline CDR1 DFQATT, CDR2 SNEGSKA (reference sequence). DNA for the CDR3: TGCAGTGCGACCCAAATTGGACTAGCGGGAGTGCGGTATGAGCAGTTCTTC. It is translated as CSATQIGLAGVRYEQFF.

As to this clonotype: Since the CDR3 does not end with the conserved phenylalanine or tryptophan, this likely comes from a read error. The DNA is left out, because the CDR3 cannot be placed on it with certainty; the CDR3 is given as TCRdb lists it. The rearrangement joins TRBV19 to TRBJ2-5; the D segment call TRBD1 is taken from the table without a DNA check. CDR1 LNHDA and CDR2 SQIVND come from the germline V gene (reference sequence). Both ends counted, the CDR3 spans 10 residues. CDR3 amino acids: CASTIGGGRT.

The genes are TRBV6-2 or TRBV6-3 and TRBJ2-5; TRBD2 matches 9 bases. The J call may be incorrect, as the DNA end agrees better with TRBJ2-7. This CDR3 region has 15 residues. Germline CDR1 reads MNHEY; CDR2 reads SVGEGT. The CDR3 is CAISNPSGGRYEQYF. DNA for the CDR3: TGTGCCATCTCGAATCCCAGCGGGGGGCGATACGAGCAGTACTTC.

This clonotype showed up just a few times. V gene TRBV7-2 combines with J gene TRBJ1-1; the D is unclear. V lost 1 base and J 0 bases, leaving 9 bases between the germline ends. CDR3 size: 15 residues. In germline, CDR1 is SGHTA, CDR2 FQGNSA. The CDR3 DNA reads TGTGCCAGCAGCTTAGTTGTGCCCTTGAACACTGAAGCTTTCTTT. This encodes CASSLVVPLNTEAFF.

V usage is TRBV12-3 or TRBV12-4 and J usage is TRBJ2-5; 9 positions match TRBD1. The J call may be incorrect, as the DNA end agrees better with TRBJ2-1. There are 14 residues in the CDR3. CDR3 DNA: TGTGCCAGCAGTTGGGACAGGGAGAACAATGAGCAGTTCTTC. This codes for CASSWDRENNEQFF.